This TCR beta chain is from a study of shared clonotypes between healthy human individuals. The table came from immunoSEQ multiplex PCR; TCRdb's copy has only in-frame clones and leaves some out. The top ten hold roughly 0.14% of the sample, which has millions of clones, over 85% seen once. CDR1 is ENHRY, CDR2 SYGVKD, per germline. V lost 1 base to trimming and J lost 2 bases; unmatched junction nucleotides: 4. The CDR3 has 15 amino acids. Sample: naive CD4+ T cells sorted from blood. Subset of the sample: CD45RA+ positively selected. The chain couples TRBV10-3 to TRBJ2-7; TRBD1 agrees at 8 bases. The clonotype originates from a man aged 18-30 years in good health. CDR3 nucleotide sequence: TGTGCCATCAGTGAGTATACAGGGGGAACCTACGAGCAGTACTTC. It is translated as CAISEYTGGTYEQYF.